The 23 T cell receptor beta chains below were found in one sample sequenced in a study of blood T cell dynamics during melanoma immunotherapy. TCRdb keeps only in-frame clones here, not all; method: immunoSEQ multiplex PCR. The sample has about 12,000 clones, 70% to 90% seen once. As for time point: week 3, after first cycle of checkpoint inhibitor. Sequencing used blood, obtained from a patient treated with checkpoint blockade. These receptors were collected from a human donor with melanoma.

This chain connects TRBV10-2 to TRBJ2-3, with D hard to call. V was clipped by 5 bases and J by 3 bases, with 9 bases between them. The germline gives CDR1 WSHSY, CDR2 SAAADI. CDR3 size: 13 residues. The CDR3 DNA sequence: TGCGCCAGCAGTAAGGCAGAGACAGATACGCAGTATTTT. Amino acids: CASSKAETDTQYF.

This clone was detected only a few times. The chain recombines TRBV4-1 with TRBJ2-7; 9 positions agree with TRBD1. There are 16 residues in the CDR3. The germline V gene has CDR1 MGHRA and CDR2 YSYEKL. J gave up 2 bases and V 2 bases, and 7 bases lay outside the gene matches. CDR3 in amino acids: CASSQLDRGYPYEQYF. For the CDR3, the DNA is TGCGCCAGCAGCCAACTGGACAGGGGCTACCCCTACGAGCAGTACTTC.

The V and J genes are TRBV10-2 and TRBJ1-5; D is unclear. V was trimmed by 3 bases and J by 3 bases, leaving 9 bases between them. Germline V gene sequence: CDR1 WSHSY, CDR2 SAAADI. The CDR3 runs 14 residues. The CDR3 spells CASSESSINQPQHF. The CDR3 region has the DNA TGCGCCAGCAGTGAATCGTCCATCAATCAGCCCCAGCATTTT.

The CDR3 coding sequence is TGCGCCAGCAGCGCAAGGACCCTTGGAGCGGGGTCCTACAATGAGCAGTTCTTC. Its translation: CASSARTLGAGSYNEQFF. V usage is TRBV5-1 and J usage is TRBJ2-1; 7 nucleotides agree with TRBD2. This CDR3 spans 18 amino acids. The germline V gene has CDR1 SGHRS and CDR2 YFSETQ. J lost 1 base, V lost 4 bases, and 14 bases had no gene match.

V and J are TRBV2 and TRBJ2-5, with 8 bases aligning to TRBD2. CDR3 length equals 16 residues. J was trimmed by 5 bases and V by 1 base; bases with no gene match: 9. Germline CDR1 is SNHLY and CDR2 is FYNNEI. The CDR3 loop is CASSEGVAGSGETQYF. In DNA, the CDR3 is TGTGCCAGCAGTGAAGGGGTAGCGGGGTCCGGGGAGACCCAGTACTTC. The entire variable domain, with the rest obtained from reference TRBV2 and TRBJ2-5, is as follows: EPEVTQTPSHQVTQMGQEVILRCVPISNHLYFYWYRQILGQKVEFLVSFYNNEISEKSEIFDDQFSVERPDGSNFTLKIRSTKLEDSAMYFCASSEGVAGSGETQYFGPGTRLLVL.

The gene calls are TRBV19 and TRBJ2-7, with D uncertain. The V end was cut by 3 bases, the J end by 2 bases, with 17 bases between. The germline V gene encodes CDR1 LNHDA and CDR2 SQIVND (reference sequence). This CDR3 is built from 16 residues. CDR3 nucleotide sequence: TGTGCCAGTAGTATGGCCCCCCTGCTAGGCCCCTACGAGCAGTACTTC. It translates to CASSMAPLLGPYEQYF.

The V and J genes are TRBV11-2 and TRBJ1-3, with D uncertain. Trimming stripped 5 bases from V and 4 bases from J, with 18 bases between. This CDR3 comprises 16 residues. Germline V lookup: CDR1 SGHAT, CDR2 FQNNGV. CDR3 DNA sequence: TGTGCCAGCAGCGGACTGGGAGAAACCAGGGGAAACACCATATATTTT. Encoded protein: CASSGLGETRGNTIYF.

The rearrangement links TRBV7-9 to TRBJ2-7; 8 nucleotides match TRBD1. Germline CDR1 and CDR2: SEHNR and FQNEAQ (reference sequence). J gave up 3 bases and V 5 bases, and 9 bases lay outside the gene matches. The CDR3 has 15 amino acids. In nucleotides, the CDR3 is TGTGCCAGCAGCGAAACCGGGACAGGATACTACGAGCAGTACTTC. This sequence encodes CASSETGTGYYEQYF.

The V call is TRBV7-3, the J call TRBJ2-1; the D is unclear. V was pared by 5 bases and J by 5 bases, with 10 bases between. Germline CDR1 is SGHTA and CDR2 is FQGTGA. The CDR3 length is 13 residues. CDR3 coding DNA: TGTGCCAGCAGCGTTCTAGGAAACAATGAGCAGTTCTTC. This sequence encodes CASSVLGNNEQFF.

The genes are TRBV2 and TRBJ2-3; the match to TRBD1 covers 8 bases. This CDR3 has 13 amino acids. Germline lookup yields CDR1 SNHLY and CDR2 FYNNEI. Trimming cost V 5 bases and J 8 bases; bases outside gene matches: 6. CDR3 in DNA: TGTGCCAGCAGTTCAGGGGGCTCATTTACGCAGTATTTT. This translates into CASSSGGSFTQYF. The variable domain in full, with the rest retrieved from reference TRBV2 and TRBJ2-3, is EPEVTQTPSHQVTQMGQEVILRCVPISNHLYFYWYRQILGQKVEFLVSFYNNEISEKSEIFDDQFSVERPDGSNFTLKIRSTKLEDSAMYFCASSSGGSFTQYFGPGTRLTVL.

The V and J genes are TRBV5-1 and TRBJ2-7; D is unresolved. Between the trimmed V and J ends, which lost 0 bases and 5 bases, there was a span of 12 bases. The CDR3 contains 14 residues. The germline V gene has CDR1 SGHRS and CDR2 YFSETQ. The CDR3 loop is CASSLERPLDEQYF. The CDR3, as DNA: TGCGCCAGCAGCTTGGAACGGCCCTTGGACGAGCAGTACTTC.

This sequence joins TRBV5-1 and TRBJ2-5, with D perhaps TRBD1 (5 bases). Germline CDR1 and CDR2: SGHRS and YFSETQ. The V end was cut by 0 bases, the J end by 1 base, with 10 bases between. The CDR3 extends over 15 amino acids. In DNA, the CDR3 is TGCGCCAGCAGCTTGGCCCAGGGTCCCCAAGAGACCCAGTACTTC. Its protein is CASSLAQGPQETQYF.

The CDR3 protein is CASSLDGGGADTQYF. The CDR3 DNA is TGTGCCAGCAGCTTAGACGGTGGGGGGGCAGATACGCAGTATTTT. The rearrangement uses TRBV7-3 and TRBJ2-3, with 7 bases that match TRBD2. The CDR3 spans 15 residues. Germline CDR1 reads SGHTA; CDR2 reads FQGTGA. V was pared by 2 bases and J by 4 bases, with 6 bases of the junction left unmatched.

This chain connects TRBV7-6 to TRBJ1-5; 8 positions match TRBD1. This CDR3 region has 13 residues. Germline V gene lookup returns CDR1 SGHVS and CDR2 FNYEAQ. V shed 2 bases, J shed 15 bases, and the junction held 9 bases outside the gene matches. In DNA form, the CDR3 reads TGTGCCAGCAGCTTAAGCCCACAGGGGGGGTGGCATTTT. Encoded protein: CASSLSPQGGWHF.

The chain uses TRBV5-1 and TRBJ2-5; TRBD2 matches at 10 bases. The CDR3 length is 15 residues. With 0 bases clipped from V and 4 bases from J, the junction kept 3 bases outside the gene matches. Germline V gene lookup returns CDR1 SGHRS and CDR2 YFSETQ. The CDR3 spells CASSLGLAGVETQYF. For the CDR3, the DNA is TGCGCCAGCAGCTTGGGTCTAGCGGGAGTAGAGACCCAGTACTTC.

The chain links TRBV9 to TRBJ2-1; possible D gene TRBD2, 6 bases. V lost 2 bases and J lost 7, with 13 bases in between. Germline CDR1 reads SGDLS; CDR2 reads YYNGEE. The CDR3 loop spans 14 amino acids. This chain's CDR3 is CASSVVGRGNEQFF. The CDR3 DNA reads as TGTGCCAGCAGCGTTGTCGGGAGAGGGAATGAGCAGTTCTTC. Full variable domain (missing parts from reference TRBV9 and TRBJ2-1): DSGVTQTPKHLITATGQRVTLRCSPRSGDLSVYWYQQSLDQGLQFLIQYYNGEERAKGNILERFSAQQFPDLHSELNLSSLELGDSALYFCASSVVGRGNEQFFGPGTRLTVL.

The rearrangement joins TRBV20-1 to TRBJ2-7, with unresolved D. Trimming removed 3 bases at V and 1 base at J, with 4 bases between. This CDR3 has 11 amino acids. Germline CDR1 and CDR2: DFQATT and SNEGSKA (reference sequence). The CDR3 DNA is TGCAGTGCTAGTGGATCCTACGAGCAGTACTTC. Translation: CSASGSYEQYF.

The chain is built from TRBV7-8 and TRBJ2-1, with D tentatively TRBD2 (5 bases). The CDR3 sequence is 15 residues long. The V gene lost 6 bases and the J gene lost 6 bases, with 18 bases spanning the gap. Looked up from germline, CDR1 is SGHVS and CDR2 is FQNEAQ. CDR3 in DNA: TGTGCCAGCAGTTGGACTGATTCTTTGACCAATGAGCAGTTCTTC. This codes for CASSWTDSLTNEQFF.

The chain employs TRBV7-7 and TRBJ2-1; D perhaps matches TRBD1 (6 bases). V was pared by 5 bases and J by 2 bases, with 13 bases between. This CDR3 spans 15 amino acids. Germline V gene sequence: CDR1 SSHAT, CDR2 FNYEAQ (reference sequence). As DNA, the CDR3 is TGTGCCAGCAGCCCAGACCGGACAGCCTACAATGAGCAGTTCTTC. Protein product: CASSPDRTAYNEQFF.

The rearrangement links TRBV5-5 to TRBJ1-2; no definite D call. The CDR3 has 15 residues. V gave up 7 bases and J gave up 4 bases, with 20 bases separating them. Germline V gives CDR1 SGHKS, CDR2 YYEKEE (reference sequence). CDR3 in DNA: TGTGCCAGCTCAGTTATCTCGCGAAAGACCTATGGCTACACCTTC. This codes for CASSVISRKTYGYTF.

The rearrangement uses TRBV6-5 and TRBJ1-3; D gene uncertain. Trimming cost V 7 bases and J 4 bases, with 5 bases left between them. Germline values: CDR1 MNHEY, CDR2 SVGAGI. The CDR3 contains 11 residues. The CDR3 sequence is CASMGGNTIYF. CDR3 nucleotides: TGTGCCAGCATGGGGGGAAACACCATATATTTT.

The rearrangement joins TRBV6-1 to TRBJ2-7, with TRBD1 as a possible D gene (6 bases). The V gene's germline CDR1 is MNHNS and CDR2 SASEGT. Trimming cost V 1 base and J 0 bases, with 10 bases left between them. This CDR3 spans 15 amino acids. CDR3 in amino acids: CASSEDTTGSYEQYF. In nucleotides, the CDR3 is TGTGCCAGCAGTGAAGATACGACAGGCTCCTACGAGCAGTACTTC.

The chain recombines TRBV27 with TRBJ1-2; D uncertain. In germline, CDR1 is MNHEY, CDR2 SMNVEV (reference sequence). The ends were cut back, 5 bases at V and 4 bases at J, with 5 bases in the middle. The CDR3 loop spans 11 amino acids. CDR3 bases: TGTGCCAGCAGTGGTATCTATGGCTACACCTTC. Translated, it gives CASSGIYGYTF.